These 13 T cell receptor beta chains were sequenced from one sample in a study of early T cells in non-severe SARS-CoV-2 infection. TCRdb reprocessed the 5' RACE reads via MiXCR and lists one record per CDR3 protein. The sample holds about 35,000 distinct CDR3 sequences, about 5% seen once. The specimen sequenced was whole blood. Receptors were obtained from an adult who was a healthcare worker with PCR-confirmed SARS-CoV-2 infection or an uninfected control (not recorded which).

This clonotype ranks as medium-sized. The CDR3: CASSDDASTDTQYF. The DNA for the CDR3 is TGTGCCAGCAGTGACGATGCTAGCACAGATACGCAGTATTTT. The rearrangement joins TRBV2 to TRBJ2-3; D remains unclear. CDR3 size: 14 residues. The germline V gene has CDR1 SNHLY and CDR2 FYNNEI. Trimming took off 3 bases at V and 0 bases at J, with 7 bases between the two ends.

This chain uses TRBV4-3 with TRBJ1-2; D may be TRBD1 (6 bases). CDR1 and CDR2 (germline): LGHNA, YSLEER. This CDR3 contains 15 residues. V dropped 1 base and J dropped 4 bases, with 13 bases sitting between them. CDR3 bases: TGCGCCAGCAGCCAAGCAAGGACAGTATCCTATGGCTACACCTTC. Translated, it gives CASSQARTVSYGYTF.

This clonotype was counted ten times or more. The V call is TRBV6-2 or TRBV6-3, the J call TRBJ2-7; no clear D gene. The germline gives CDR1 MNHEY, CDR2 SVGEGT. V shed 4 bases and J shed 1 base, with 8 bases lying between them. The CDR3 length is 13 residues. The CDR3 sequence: CASSSPISYEQYF. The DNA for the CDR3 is TGTGCCAGCAGTTCACCAATATCCTACGAGCAGTACTTC.

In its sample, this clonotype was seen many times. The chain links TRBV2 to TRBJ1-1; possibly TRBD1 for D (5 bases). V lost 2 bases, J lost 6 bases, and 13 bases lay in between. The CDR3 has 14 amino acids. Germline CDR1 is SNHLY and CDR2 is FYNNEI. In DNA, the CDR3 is TGTGCCAGCAGTGAATCAGAGTGGGGCCCTGAAGCTTTCTTT. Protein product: CASSESEWGPEAFF.

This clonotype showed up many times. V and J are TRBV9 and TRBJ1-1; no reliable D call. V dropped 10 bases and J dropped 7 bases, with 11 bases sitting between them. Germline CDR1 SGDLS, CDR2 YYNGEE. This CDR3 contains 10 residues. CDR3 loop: CALADGEAFF. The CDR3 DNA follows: TGTGCCCTGGCGGACGGTGAAGCTTTCTTT.

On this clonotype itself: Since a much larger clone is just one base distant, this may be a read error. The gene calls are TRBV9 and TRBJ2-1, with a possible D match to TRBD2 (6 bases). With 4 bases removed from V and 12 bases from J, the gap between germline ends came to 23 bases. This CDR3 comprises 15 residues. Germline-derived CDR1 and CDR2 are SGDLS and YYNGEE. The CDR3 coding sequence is TGTGCCAGCAGCTCGGGGAGTGGACTACCCCAGGGGCAGTTCTTC. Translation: CASSSGSGLPQGQFF. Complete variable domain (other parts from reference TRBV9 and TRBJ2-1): DSGVTQTPKHLITATGQRVTLRCSPRSGDLSVYWYQQSLDQGLQFLIQYYNGEERAKGNILERFSAQQFPDLHSELNLSSLELGDSALYFCASSSGSGLPQGQFFGPGTRLTVL.

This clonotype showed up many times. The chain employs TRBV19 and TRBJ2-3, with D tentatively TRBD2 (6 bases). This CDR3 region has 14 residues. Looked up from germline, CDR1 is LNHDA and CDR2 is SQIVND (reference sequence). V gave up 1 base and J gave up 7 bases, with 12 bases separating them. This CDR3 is CASSIGSRENTQYF. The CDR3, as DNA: TGTGCCAGTAGTATAGGTTCCCGGGAGAATACGCAGTATTTT.

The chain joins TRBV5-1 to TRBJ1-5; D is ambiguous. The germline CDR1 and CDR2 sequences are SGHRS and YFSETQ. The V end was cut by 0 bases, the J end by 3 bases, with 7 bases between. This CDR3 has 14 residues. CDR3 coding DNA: TGCGCCAGCAGCTTGGGAGATGTCAATCAGCCCCAGCATTTT. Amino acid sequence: CASSLGDVNQPQHF.

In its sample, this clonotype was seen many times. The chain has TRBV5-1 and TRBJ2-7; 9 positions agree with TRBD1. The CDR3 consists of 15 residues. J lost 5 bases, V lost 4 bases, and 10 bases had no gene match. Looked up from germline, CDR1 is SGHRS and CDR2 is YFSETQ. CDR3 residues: CASSRTGTGYHEQYF. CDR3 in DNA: TGCGCCAGCAGCCGAACCGGGACAGGGTATCACGAGCAGTACTTC.

The CDR3 nucleotides read TGCGCCAGCAGCCACAGCGGGACAGGGGACGAGCAGTACTTC. The encoded protein is CASSHSGTGDEQYF. The chain uses TRBV4-1 and TRBJ2-7; TRBD1 matches at 10 bases. CDR1 is MGHRA, CDR2 YSYEKL, per germline. This CDR3 spans 14 amino acids. The trim removed 3 bases at V and 5 bases at J, leaving 4 bases unmatched.

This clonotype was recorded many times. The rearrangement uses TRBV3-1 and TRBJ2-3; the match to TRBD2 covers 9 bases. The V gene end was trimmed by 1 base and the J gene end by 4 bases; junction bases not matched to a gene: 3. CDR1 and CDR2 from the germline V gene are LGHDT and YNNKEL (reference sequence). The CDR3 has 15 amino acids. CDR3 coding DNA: TGTGCCAGCAGCCAAGGTAGCGGGGGCCCAGATACGCAGTATTTT. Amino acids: CASSQGSGGPDTQYF.

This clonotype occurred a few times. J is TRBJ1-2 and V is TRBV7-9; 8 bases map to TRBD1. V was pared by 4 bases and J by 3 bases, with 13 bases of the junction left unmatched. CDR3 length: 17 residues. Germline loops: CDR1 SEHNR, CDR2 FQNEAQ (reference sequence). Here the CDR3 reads CASSSHRQGREDYGYTF. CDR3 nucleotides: TGTGCCAGCAGCTCCCACAGACAGGGGAGGGAGGACTATGGCTACACCTTC.

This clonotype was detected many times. In nucleotides, the CDR3 is TGTGCCAGCAGCTTAAGGGATCGTCAGCCCCAGCATTTT. This codes for CASSLRDRQPQHF. The J gene is TRBJ1-5, the V gene TRBV7-2, with D hard to call. V was clipped by 2 bases and J by 6 bases, with 8 bases between them. This CDR3 spans 13 amino acids. The germline V gene has CDR1 SGHTA and CDR2 FQGNSA.